These 5 T cell receptor beta chains originate from one sample sequenced in a study of Tregs in tolerant kidney transplant recipients. Sequencing used immunoSEQ multiplex PCR; TCRdb keeps in-frame clones, though not all of them. The sample yields about 110,000 clones, around 90% seen once. The sample here was CD4+ T cells from blood, taken before the transplant. Source of these receptors: a human donor who received a combined kidney and bone marrow transplant.

CDR3 region: CASSLARGQRGGRTGELFF. The CDR3, as DNA: TGTGCCAGCAGCTTAGCGCGGGGGCAGCGGGGGGGCCGAACCGGGGAGCTGTTTTTT. The chain carries TRBV7-2 and TRBJ2-2; TRBD2 matches 10 bases. Germline V lookup: CDR1 SGHTA, CDR2 FQGNSA. The CDR3 totals 19 residues. The V gene end was trimmed by 0 bases and the J gene end by 5 bases; junction bases not matched to a gene: 12.

V usage is TRBV9 and J usage is TRBJ2-5; D is uncertain. Germline assignment: CDR1 SGDLS and CDR2 YYNGEE. CDR3 length equals 12 residues. The germline V and J ends were trimmed by 0 bases and 3 bases, with 3 bases remaining between them. In DNA form, the CDR3 reads TGTGCCAGCAGCGTAGTAGAAGAGACCCAGTACTTC. Translation: CASSVVEETQYF.

This sequence joins TRBV7-9 and TRBJ1-4, with 8 bases matching TRBD1. CDR1 is SEHNR, CDR2 FQNEAQ, per germline (reference sequence). J gave up 8 bases and V 5 bases, and 7 bases lay outside the gene matches. This CDR3 region has 14 residues. CDR3 protein: CASSRVGQAEKLFF. CDR3 nucleotides: TGTGCCAGCAGCAGGGTGGGACAGGCAGAAAAACTGTTTTTT.

V and J are TRBV18 and TRBJ2-7; D possibly corresponds to TRBD1 (5 bases). The CDR3 sequence is 14 residues long. Trimming took 4 bases from V and 5 from J, leaving 15 bases between them. Germline V lookup: CDR1 KGHSH, CDR2 LQKENI. CDR3 coding DNA: TGTGCCAGCTCACAGACCAGGGCTGTAGACGAGCAGTACTTC. Amino acid sequence: CASSQTRAVDEQYF.

CDR3: CASSWGQSGELFF. Here the CDR3 DNA reads TGTGCCAGCAGTTGGGGACAGTCCGGGGAGCTGTTTTTT. V usage is TRBV2 and J usage is TRBJ2-2; TRBD1 matches at 7 bases. The CDR3 is 13 amino acids. With V trimmed by 5 bases and J by 6 bases, 3 bases remained unmatched. Germline V gives CDR1 SNHLY, CDR2 FYNNEI. The variable domain in full, completed from reference TRBV2 and TRBJ2-2, reads EPEVTQTPSHQVTQMGQEVILRCVPISNHLYFYWYRQILGQKVEFLVSFYNNEISEKSEIFDDQFSVERPDGSNFTLKIRSTKLEDSAMYFCASSWGQSGELFFGEGSRLTVL.